The 21 T cell receptor beta chains presented below share a single source sample, sequenced in a study of vaccination and CD4 T cells after COVID-19. An Oncomine TCR Beta short-read assay was used to sequence the DNA from cultured CD4+ T cells. In TCRdb, the PCR reads were re-called with MiXCR into one record per CDR3 protein. The sample comprises about 19,000 distinct CDR3 sequences, 48% of which are singletons, and 2.5% rests with the top ten. The treatment was: approximately 11-day PBMC culture with coronavirus spike peptide pools or control peptides (ViraFEST assay). What these receptors recognize is not known. Sequenced material: CD4+ T cells from blood, cultured in vitro, taken after SARS-CoV-2 vaccination. Source of these receptors: a human donor who had recovered from COVID-19.

This rearrangement joins TRBV20-1 to TRBJ1-1; 9 bases map to TRBD1. In germline, CDR1 is DFQATT, CDR2 SNEGSKA (reference sequence). The CDR3 is made up of 15 amino acids. V shed 0 bases, J shed 4 bases, and the junction held 6 bases outside the gene matches. CDR3 sequence reads: CSARDRGTGSTEAFF. The CDR3 bases are TGCAGTGCTAGAGATCGCGGGACAGGGAGCACTGAAGCTTTCTTT.

The genes are TRBV7-9 and TRBJ1-2; TRBD1 aligns across 10 bases. CDR3 length equals 16 residues. V shed 1 base and J 7 bases; nucleotides not matched to a gene: 9. CDR1 is SEHNR, CDR2 FQNEAQ, per germline (reference sequence). The CDR3 spells CASSLGPGQGKSGYTF. CDR3 DNA: TGTGCCAGCAGCTTAGGACCGGGACAGGGGAAGAGTGGCTACACCTTC.

The V and J genes are TRBV5-4 and TRBJ2-7; the match to TRBD1 covers 10 bases. CDR1 is SGHNT, CDR2 YYREEE, per germline (reference sequence). The V and J ends lost 4 bases and 5 bases, in that order; junction bases with no gene match: 9. The CDR3 spans 15 residues. CDR3 DNA: TGTGCCAGCAGCAGGGCCGGGACAGGGGTCCACGAGCAGTACTTC. Amino acid sequence: CASSRAGTGVHEQYF.

The sample holds a few counts of this clonotype. The CDR3 is CATSNDYSNQPQHF. The CDR3 DNA is TGTGCCACCAGCAACGATTATAGCAATCAGCCCCAGCATTTT. The chain joins TRBV15 to TRBJ1-5; no clear D. This CDR3 has 14 residues. V gave up 4 bases and J gave up 0 bases, with 7 bases separating them. CDR1 LNHNV and CDR2 YYDKDF come from the germline V gene (reference sequence).

The chain employs TRBV7-2 and TRBJ2-3; 10 bases line up with TRBD2. The germline V gene encodes CDR1 SGHTA and CDR2 FQGNSA. After removal of 5 bases from V and 2 bases from J, the junction contained 7 bases not matched to a gene. This CDR3 comprises 16 residues. The CDR3 loop is CASSLSGGDHTDTQYF. DNA for the CDR3: TGTGCCAGCAGCCTAAGCGGGGGGGATCACACAGATACGCAGTATTTT.

This clonotype was observed a few times. The rearrangement uses TRBV28 and TRBJ2-2; D remains unclear. The germline V gene has CDR1 MDHEN and CDR2 SYDVKM. The CDR3 extends over 15 amino acids. Trimming shortened V by 5 bases and J by 0 bases, and 10 bases separated the two germline ends. As DNA, the CDR3 is TGTGCCAGCAGTGAGATAGTTACGAACACCGGGGAGCTGTTTTTT. Translation gives CASSEIVTNTGELFF.

This sequence joins TRBV20-1 and TRBJ1-5, with D unclear. Trimming stripped 3 bases from V and 3 bases from J, with 6 bases between. The germline V gene encodes CDR1 DFQATT and CDR2 SNEGSKA (reference sequence). The length of the CDR3 is 12 residues. The CDR3 protein is CSASNSNQPQHF. CDR3 nucleotides: TGCAGTGCTAGCAATTCCAATCAGCCCCAGCATTTT.

The chain carries TRBV27 and TRBJ2-7; D may be TRBD1 or TRBD2 (5 bases each). Germline CDR1 and CDR2: MNHEY and SMNVEV (reference sequence). The CDR3 spans 18 residues. Trimming removed 0 bases at V and 7 bases at J, with 25 bases between. CDR3: CASSLSGTTPRNAGEQYF. CDR3 DNA: TGTGCCAGCAGTTTATCTGGGACCACCCCCCGTAACGCAGGGGAGCAGTACTTC.

A few counts support this clonotype. V gene TRBV7-2 combines with J gene TRBJ2-7; weak D call: TRBD2 (6 bases). V was shortened by 1 base and J by 5 bases, with 12 bases between the two germline ends. The CDR3 covers 14 residues. The germline V gene has CDR1 SGHTA and CDR2 FQGNSA. The CDR3 sequence: CASSLVGGIDEQYF. The CDR3 nucleotides read TGTGCCAGCAGCTTAGTGGGGGGAATAGACGAGCAGTACTTC.

The chain carries TRBV7-2 and TRBJ2-1, with 11 bases lining up with TRBD2. This CDR3 is built from 15 residues. Germline CDR1 and CDR2: SGHTA and FQGNSA. V dropped 5 bases and J dropped 7; count of bases not matched to a gene: 7. CDR3 residues: CASSVVAGGRNEQFF. The CDR3 nucleotides are TGTGCCAGCAGCGTAGTAGCGGGGGGGCGGAATGAGCAGTTCTTC.

The V gene is TRBV27, the J gene TRBJ1-3; D is ambiguous. V was clipped by 3 bases and J by 9 bases, with 15 bases between them. Germline V gene lookup returns CDR1 MNHEY and CDR2 SMNVEV (reference sequence). This CDR3 region has 14 residues. In nucleotides, the CDR3 is TGTGCCAGCAGTTTTTCGAAGGGAAGCGGCACCATATATTTT. Translated, it gives CASSFSKGSGTIYF.

This chain links TRBV10-1 with TRBJ2-5; TRBD1 is a possible D gene (5 bases). The CDR3 spans 14 residues. V lost 8 bases and J lost 2, with 15 bases in between. CDR1 and CDR2 (germline): WNHNN, SYGVQD (reference sequence). CDR3 DNA sequence: TGCGCCAGCGGAACTCTAAGGGGACAAGAGACCCAGTACTTC. This translates into CASGTLRGQETQYF.

V and J are TRBV20-1 and TRBJ2-3, with 11 bases identical to TRBD2. The V and J ends lost 2 bases and 5 bases, in that order; junction bases with no gene match: 9. The CDR3 consists of 16 residues. The germline gives CDR1 DFQATT, CDR2 SNEGSKA (reference sequence). CDR3 in amino acids: CSARPRLAGRGDTQYF. The DNA for the CDR3 is TGCAGTGCTAGACCCCGACTAGCGGGGAGGGGAGATACGCAGTATTTT.

This rearrangement joins TRBV27 to TRBJ1-5; a weak D match, TRBD1 (5 bases). CDR1 is MNHEY and CDR2 is SMNVEV in the germline V gene (reference sequence). The CDR3 loop spans 13 amino acids. The V and J ends lost 6 bases and 9 bases respectively, with 15 bases between them. This chain's CDR3 is CASSQQGRGPQHF. The CDR3 DNA reads TGTGCCAGCAGCCAGCAGGGTCGGGGGCCCCAGCATTTT.

This chain links TRBV12-3 or TRBV12-4 with TRBJ2-7; 9 bases agree with TRBD2. CDR3 length: 14 amino acids. Germline trimming cut 6 bases from V and 6 bases from J; bases unmatched to any gene: 9. CDR3 amino acids: CASSRSGRFSEQYF. CDR3 nucleotides: TGTGCCAGCAGCCGTAGCGGGAGATTCTCCGAGCAGTACTTC.

The genes are TRBV6-1 and TRBJ1-5; D unclear. Germline lookup yields CDR1 MNHNS and CDR2 SASEGT. The CDR3 contains 13 residues. V lost 6 bases and J lost 0, with 6 bases in between. The CDR3, as DNA: TGTGCCAGCAGCTTCGATAGCAATCAGCCCCAGCATTTT. Its translation is CASSFDSNQPQHF.

The V call is TRBV19, the J call TRBJ1-1; D remains unclear. The CDR3 has 15 residues. The germline V gene has CDR1 LNHDA and CDR2 SQIVND (reference sequence). V was clipped by 3 bases and J by 0 bases, with 11 bases between them. The CDR3 reads CASSISAALNTEAFF. DNA for the CDR3: TGTGCCAGTAGTATTTCGGCAGCCTTGAACACTGAAGCTTTCTTT.

The chain recombines TRBV19 with TRBJ2-5, with TRBD2 matching 8 bases. J gave up 4 bases and V 5 bases, and 9 bases lay outside the gene matches. Germline-derived CDR1 and CDR2 are LNHDA and SQIVND (reference sequence). The CDR3 runs to 15 residues. In nucleotides, the CDR3 is TGTGCCAGTAGTCCGGGACTAGTAGGGGGAGAGACCCAGTACTTC. It specifies CASSPGLVGGETQYF.

The CDR3 sequence is CASSRAGTGGEQYF. Here the CDR3 DNA reads TGTGCCAGCAGTCGCGCCGGGACAGGGGGCGAGCAGTACTTC. The chain couples TRBV6-2 or TRBV6-3 to TRBJ2-7; TRBD1 aligns across 11 bases. This CDR3 region has 14 residues. Germline V lookup: CDR1 MNHEY, CDR2 SVGEGT. Trimming cost V 5 bases and J 6 bases; bases outside gene matches: 6.

This clonotype was detected only once. This chain links TRBV10-1 with TRBJ2-7; D perhaps matches TRBD2 (5 bases). Trimming removed 2 bases at V and 7 bases at J, with 12 bases between. The germline gives CDR1 WNHNN, CDR2 SYGVQD (reference sequence). There are 13 residues in the CDR3. The DNA of the CDR3 is TGCGCCAGCAGTGAGAATGAGGGTCAGGAGCAGTACTTC. Encoded protein: CASSENEGQEQYF.

This clonotype has a single count. The rearrangement links TRBV19 to TRBJ1-5; the D gene is possibly TRBD1 (6 bases). The CDR3 length is 16 residues. Germline loops: CDR1 LNHDA, CDR2 SQIVND (reference sequence). The V and J ends lost 6 bases and 0 bases respectively, with 15 bases between them. As DNA, the CDR3 is TGTGCCAGTAGGCCGAGGGGGACAAATAGCAATCAGCCCCAGCATTTT. Translation: CASRPRGTNSNQPQHF.